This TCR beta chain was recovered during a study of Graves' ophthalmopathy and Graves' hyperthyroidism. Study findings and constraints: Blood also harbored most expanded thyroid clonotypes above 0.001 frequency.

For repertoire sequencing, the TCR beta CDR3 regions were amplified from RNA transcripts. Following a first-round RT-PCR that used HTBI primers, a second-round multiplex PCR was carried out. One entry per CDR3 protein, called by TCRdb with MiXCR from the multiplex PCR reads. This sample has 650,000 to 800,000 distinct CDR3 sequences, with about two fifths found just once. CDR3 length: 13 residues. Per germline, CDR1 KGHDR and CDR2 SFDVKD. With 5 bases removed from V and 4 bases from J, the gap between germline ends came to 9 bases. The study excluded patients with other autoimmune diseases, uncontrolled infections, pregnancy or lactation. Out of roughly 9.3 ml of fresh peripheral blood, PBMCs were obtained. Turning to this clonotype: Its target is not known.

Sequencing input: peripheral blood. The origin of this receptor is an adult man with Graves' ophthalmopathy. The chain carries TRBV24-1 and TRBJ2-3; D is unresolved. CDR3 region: CATSAGFADTQYF. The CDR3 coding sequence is TGTGCCACCAGTGCCGGGTTCGCAGATACGCAGTATTTT.